This TCR beta chain originates from a study of T-cell memory formation after mild COVID-19. 5'RACE primed from the constant segment yielded TCR alpha and TCR beta cDNA libraries bearing sample barcodes and UMIs. TCRdb redid the calling of the 5' RACE reads with MiXCR, one entry per CDR3 protein. The table records approximately 260,000 distinct CDR3 sequences, more than 15% of them present only once. Overall study results and limits: Clones which contracted sat mainly in CM and EM if CD4+, and in EMRA if CD8+. That cross-reactive memory joined was suggested by some responding clones appearing in pre-infection memory. The study found balanced CD4/CD8 in clones contracting day 15 to 85 and a CD4+ lean in later expanders.

Notes on this clonotype: Antigen unknown.

Trimming stripped 4 bases from V and 8 bases from J, with 16 bases between. The germline gives CDR1 SGHRS, CDR2 YFSETQ. The CDR3 spans 14 residues. The TCR sequence derives from a man between 18 and 35 years old who had mild COVID-19 (a few samples of this study predate the infection). Cell type and time point are not known. Sequencing was done on a sample of PBMCs or a T cell subset sorted from them (not recorded which). The chain uses TRBV5-1 and TRBJ2-1, with D possibly matching TRBD2 (7 bases). The CDR3 DNA follows: TGCGCCAGCAGCGGGGCGGGGGCCGGGGATGAGCAGTTCTTC. Its protein product is CASSGAGAGDEQFF.